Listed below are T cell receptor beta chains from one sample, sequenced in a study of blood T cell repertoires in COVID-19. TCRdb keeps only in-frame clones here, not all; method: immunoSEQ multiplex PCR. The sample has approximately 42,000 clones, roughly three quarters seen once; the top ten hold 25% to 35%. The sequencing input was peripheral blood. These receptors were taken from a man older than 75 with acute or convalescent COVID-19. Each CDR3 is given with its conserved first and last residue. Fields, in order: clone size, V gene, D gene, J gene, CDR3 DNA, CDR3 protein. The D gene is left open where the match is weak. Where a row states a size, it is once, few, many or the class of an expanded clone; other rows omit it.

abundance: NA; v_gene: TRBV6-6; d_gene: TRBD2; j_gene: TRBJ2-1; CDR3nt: TGTGCCAGCAGTTTGAGTAGCGGGGTAATTTATGAGCAGTTCTTC; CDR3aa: CASSLSSGVIYEQFF
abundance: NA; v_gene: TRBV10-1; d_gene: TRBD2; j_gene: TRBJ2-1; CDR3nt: TGCGCCAGCAGTGAGGCTAGCGGGAGGGTCAATGAGCAGTTCTTC; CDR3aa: CASSEASGRVNEQFF
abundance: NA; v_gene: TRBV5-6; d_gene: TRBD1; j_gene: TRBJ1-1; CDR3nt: TGTGCCAGCAGCCTAACGGGACAGGGCACTGAAGCTTTCTTT; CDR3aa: CASSLTGQGTEAFF
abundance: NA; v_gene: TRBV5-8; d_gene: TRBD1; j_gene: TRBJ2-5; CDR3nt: TGTGCCAGCAGCGCGACCCAGGGGGCTGGTAAGACCCAGTACTTC; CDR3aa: CASSATQGAGKTQYF
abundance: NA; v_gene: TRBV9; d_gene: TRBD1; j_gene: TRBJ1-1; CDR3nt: TGTGCCAGCAGCCAAGCGGCAGGGGGATTGTGGGACACTGAAGCTTTCTTT; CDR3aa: CASSQAAGGLWDTEAFF
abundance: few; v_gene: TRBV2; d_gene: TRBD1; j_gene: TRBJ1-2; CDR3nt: TGTGCCAGCAGGAGGGACAGGGAGATCTATGGCTACACCTTC; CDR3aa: CASRRDREIYGYTF
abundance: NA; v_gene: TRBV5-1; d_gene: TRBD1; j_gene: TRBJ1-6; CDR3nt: TGCGCCAGCAGCTTGCACCAAATGACAGGGGGCTATAATTCACCCCTCCACTTT; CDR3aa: CASSLHQMTGGYNSPLHF
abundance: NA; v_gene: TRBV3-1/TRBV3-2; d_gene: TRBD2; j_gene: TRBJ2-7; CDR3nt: TGTGCCAGCAGCCAGGGTACTAGCGGGGGGTTTGGGCAGTACTTC; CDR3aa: CASSQGTSGGFGQYF
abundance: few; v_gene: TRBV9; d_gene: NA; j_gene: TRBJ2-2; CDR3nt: TGTGCCAGCAGCCGGAACACCGGGGAGCTGTTTTTT; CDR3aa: CASSRNTGELFF
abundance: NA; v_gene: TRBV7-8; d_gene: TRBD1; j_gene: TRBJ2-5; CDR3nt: TGTGCCAGCAGCCGAGACAGGGGCCCTTCGGAGACCCAGTACTTC; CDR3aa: CASSRDRGPSETQYF
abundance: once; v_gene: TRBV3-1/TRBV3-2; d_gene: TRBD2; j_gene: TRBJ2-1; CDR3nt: TGTGCCAGCAGCCGGGGAGGACTAGCGGGAGGCTCCTACAATGAGCAGTTCTTC; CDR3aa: CASSRGGLAGGSYNEQFF
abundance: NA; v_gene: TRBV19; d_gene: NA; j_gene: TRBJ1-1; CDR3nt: TGTGCCAGTAGTTTATACTGGGGTGCAGGGACTGAAGCTTTCTTT; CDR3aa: CASSLYWGAGTEAFF
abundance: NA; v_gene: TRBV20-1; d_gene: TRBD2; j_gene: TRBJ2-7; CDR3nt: TGCAGTGCTAGTTCGCGGGAGGGAGCCTACGAGCAGTACTTC; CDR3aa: CSASSREGAYEQYF
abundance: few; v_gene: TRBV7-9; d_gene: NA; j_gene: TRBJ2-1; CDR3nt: TGTGCCAGCAGCTTAGCTGTGGGAGGTGAGCAGTTCTTC; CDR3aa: CASSLAVGGEQFF
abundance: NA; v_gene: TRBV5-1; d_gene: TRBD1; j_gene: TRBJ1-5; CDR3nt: TGCGCCAGCTCGACAGGGGGTAGCAATCAGCCCCAGCATTTT; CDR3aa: CASSTGGSNQPQHF
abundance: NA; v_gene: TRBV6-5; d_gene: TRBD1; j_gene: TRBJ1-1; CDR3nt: TGTGCCAGCAGTTACGGCAGGACAGGGGGCACTGAAGCTTTCTTT; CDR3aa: CASSYGRTGGTEAFF
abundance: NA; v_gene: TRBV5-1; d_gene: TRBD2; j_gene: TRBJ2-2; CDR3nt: TGCGCCAGCAGTTTCCGGACTAGCGGGAGATCGAACACCGGGGAGCTGTTTTTT; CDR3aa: CASSFRTSGRSNTGELFF
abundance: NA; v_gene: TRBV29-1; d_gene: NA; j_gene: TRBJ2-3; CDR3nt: TGCAGCGTTGCGGGCAGGGTCGCAGATACGCAGTATTTT; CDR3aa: CSVAGRVADTQYF